The 21 T cell receptor beta chains in this list originate from one sample, sequenced in a study of T cell changes during pregnancy in multiple sclerosis. The method was immunoSEQ multiplex PCR; TCRdb's version includes in-frame clones alone and lacks a portion of them. Among 85,000 to 120,000 clones, 91% were seen once, and the ten largest hold 1.6%. The sample here was peripheral blood, taken before pregnancy. The receptor set was obtained from a female donor with multiple sclerosis, enrolled in a pregnancy study.

The chain couples TRBV7-3 to TRBJ2-7; D is uncertain. From germline, CDR1 is SGHTA and CDR2 FQGTGA. The CDR3 sequence is 13 residues long. Trimming pared 5 bases from V and 6 bases from J, leaving 14 bases between. As DNA, the CDR3 is TGTGCCAGCAGCCCTTCGACACTTAGCGAGCAGTACTTC. Protein product: CASSPSTLSEQYF.

As to this clone: At one end the junction does not follow the germline gene, possibly because of a read error. The chain joins TRBV5-5 to TRBJ2-7; perhaps TRBD2 as D (6 bases). This CDR3 region has 15 residues. Germline V gene sequence: CDR1 SGHKS, CDR2 YYEKEE (reference sequence). CDR3 amino acids: CASSQGVRAGYEQYF. For the CDR3, the DNA is TGCGCCAGCAGCCAAGGGGTCAGGGCGGGATACGAGCAGTACTTC.

The chain employs TRBV4-1 and TRBJ2-1; the match to TRBD2 covers 9 bases. The germline V gene encodes CDR1 MGHRA and CDR2 YSYEKL. This CDR3 is built from 16 residues. V gave up 4 bases and J gave up 0 bases; unmatched junction bases: 4. The CDR3 reads CASSLLAGSSYNEQFF. The CDR3 coding sequence is TGCGCCAGCAGCCTCCTAGCGGGGAGCTCCTACAATGAGCAGTTCTTC.

CDR3 in DNA: TGTGCCAGCAGTTCCACCCAACAAGACAGGGGGCTATACAATCAGCCCCAGCATTTT. This sequence encodes CASSSTQQDRGLYNQPQHF. The chain combines TRBV2 with TRBJ1-5, with 10 bases matching TRBD1. V lost 5 bases, J lost 3 bases, and 16 bases stayed unmatched. Germline V gene data show CDR1 as SNHLY and CDR2 as FYNNEI. This CDR3 region has 19 residues. Variable domain in full (rest from reference TRBV2 and TRBJ1-5): EPEVTQTPSHQVTQMGQEVILRCVPISNHLYFYWYRQILGQKVEFLVSFYNNEISEKSEIFDDQFSVERPDGSNFTLKIRSTKLEDSAMYFCASSSTQQDRGLYNQPQHFGDGTRLSIL.

This clone appeared once. The V gene is TRBV9, the J gene TRBJ2-2, with TRBD2 matching over 9 bases. The ends lost 0 bases at V and 5 bases at J; junction bases unmatched: 8. This CDR3 has 17 residues. CDR1 is SGDLS, CDR2 YYNGEE, per germline. This chain's CDR3 is CASSVVAGGPGTGELFF. The CDR3 coding sequence is TGTGCCAGCAGCGTAGTTGCGGGAGGGCCGGGGACCGGGGAGCTGTTTTTT.

The chain uses TRBV7-8 and TRBJ2-7, with D possibly TRBD1 on 6 matching bases. Trimming took 4 bases from V and 11 from J, leaving 21 bases between them. Per the germline V gene, CDR1 is SGHVS and CDR2 is FQNEAQ. This CDR3 has 14 amino acids. CDR3 sequence: CASSWYGQLVEKYF. The CDR3 DNA sequence: TGTGCCAGCAGCTGGTACGGACAGCTCGTCGAAAAGTACTTC.

This chain connects TRBV4-3 to TRBJ1-1, with TRBD1 as a possible D gene (5 bases). The germline CDR1 and CDR2 sequences are LGHNA and YSLEER. The CDR3 runs to 16 residues. V lost 0 bases, J lost 3 bases, and 14 bases lay in between. The CDR3 DNA is TGCGCCAGCAGCCAAGATCCTGGGGCGTGGGACACTGAAGCTTTCTTT. It codes for CASSQDPGAWDTEAFF.

V and J are TRBV10-3 and TRBJ1-4, with D tentatively TRBD1 (6 bases). V shed 5 bases and J shed 3 bases, with 10 bases lying between them. Germline V gene sequence: CDR1 ENHRY, CDR2 SYGVKD. This CDR3 is built from 14 residues. The CDR3 is CAISPGQSNEKLFF. The CDR3 bases are TGTGCCATCAGTCCTGGACAGTCTAATGAAAAACTGTTTTTT.

The J gene is TRBJ1-2, the V gene TRBV14; 8 bases map to TRBD1. Germline values: CDR1 SGHDN, CDR2 FVKESK. The CDR3 covers 14 residues. Trimming removed 4 bases from V and 2 bases from J; junction bases left unmatched: 3. DNA of the CDR3: TGTGCCAGCAGCCCATGGACAGGGAACTATGGCTACACCTTC. Translated, it gives CASSPWTGNYGYTF.

CDR3 DNA: TGCGCCAGCAGCCCCGGCAGGGGCGAGTGGAACACTGAAGCTTTCTTT. It yields the protein CASSPGRGEWNTEAFF. V gene TRBV5-1 combines with J gene TRBJ1-1; weak D call: TRBD1 (6 bases). Germline V lookup: CDR1 SGHRS, CDR2 YFSETQ. The CDR3 extends over 16 amino acids. V dropped 4 bases and J dropped 1 base, with 17 bases sitting between them. The full variable domain, with the rest looked up from reference TRBV5-1 and TRBJ1-1, is KAGVTQTPRYLIKTRGQQVTLSCSPISGHRSVSWYQQTPGQGLQFLFEYFSETQRNKGNFPGRFSGRQFSNSRSEMNVSTLELGDSALYLCASSPGRGEWNTEAFFGQGTRLTVV.

The chain uses TRBV28 and TRBJ2-6; D gene uncertain. Trimming removed 4 bases at V and 4 bases at J, with 5 bases between. Germline CDR1 MDHEN, CDR2 SYDVKM. The CDR3 runs 13 residues. The CDR3 region is CASSYAGANVLTF. The CDR3 DNA follows: TGTGCCAGCAGTTATGCGGGGGCCAACGTCCTGACTTTC.

The chain joins TRBV4-1 to TRBJ2-1, with a weak D call TRBD1 (5 bases). Trimming took 3 bases from V and 5 from J, leaving 14 bases between them. The germline V gene has CDR1 MGHRA and CDR2 YSYEKL. This CDR3 region has 15 residues. The CDR3 DNA is TGCGCCAGCAGCCAGATTCAGGGAATCCACAATGAGCAGTTCTTC. It specifies CASSQIQGIHNEQFF.

A few counts support this clone. The chain uses TRBV19 and TRBJ1-1, with 8 positions matching TRBD1. Germline CDR1 is LNHDA and CDR2 is SQIVND (reference sequence). This CDR3 is built from 15 residues. With 4 bases clipped from V and 0 bases from J, the junction kept 4 bases outside the gene matches. The DNA for the CDR3 is TGTGCCAGTAGTACTTGGGACAGGATGAACACTGAAGCTTTCTTT. Amino acids: CASSTWDRMNTEAFF.

The chain links TRBV10-2 to TRBJ2-7, with TRBD1 identical over 8 bases. This CDR3 has 14 residues. With 9 bases clipped from V and 0 bases from J, the junction kept 7 bases outside the gene matches. Germline CDR1 and CDR2: WSHSY and SAAADI. CDR3 DNA: TGCGCCAGTAGAGACAGGGGTGGCTCCTACGAGCAGTACTTC. This gives the protein CASRDRGGSYEQYF.

The chain links TRBV14 to TRBJ2-2, with D possibly being TRBD2 (5 bases). V was cut by 1 base and J by 5 bases, with 11 bases left in between. Per the germline V gene, CDR1 is SGHDN and CDR2 is FVKESK. The CDR3 contains 15 residues. CDR3 nucleotides: TGTGCCAGCAGCCAAGTTTTAAGAGGGACCGGGGAGCTGTTTTTT. It is translated as CASSQVLRGTGELFF.

This clone turned up a few times. The chain has TRBV19 and TRBJ2-7; 15 bases fit TRBD2. Germline trimming cut 4 bases from V and 5 bases from J; bases unmatched to any gene: 9. The length of the CDR3 is 17 residues. Germline V CDR1 and CDR2: LNHDA, SQIVND (reference sequence). The CDR3 DNA reads as TGTGCCAGTAGTACGACGGGACTAGCGGGGGGTCGGCACGAGCAGTACTTC. It is translated as CASSTTGLAGGRHEQYF.

The CDR3 DNA reads TGTGCCAGCAGGGCCCAAGGAAGGGGTTATGGCTACACCTTC. Protein product: CASRAQGRGYGYTF. J is TRBJ1-2 and V is TRBV2; possible D gene TRBD1, 5 bases. The ends were cut back, 6 bases at V and 5 bases at J, with 16 bases in the middle. CDR1 is SNHLY, CDR2 FYNNEI, per germline. The length of the CDR3 is 14 residues.

The J gene is TRBJ2-7, the V gene TRBV28; tentatively, D is TRBD1 (6 bases). The CDR3 runs 16 residues. The germline CDR1 and CDR2 sequences are MDHEN and SYDVKM. V gave up 3 bases and J gave up 2 bases, with 17 bases separating them. The CDR3 DNA reads TGTGCCAGCAGTTTCAGGGGTGGCGCCCTACCCTACGAGCAGTACTTC. It translates to CASSFRGGALPYEQYF.

This chain links TRBV9 with TRBJ2-7, with TRBD1 identical over 9 bases. The CDR3 has 15 residues. In germline, CDR1 is SGDLS, CDR2 YYNGEE. Trimming took 5 bases from V and 6 from J; bases not matched to a gene: 12. For the CDR3, the DNA is TGTGCCAGCAGTCCTGGGGGGACAGGGAATCTCGAGCAGTACTTC. This encodes CASSPGGTGNLEQYF.

V gene TRBV5-8 combines with J gene TRBJ1-4; 8 positions match TRBD1. The J segment lost 7 bases and the V segment lost 3 bases, leaving 8 bases of the junction unmatched. The germline gives CDR1 SGHTS, CDR2 YDEGEE. CDR3 length: 15 residues. CDR3 loop: CASSWVGTGGEKLFF. The CDR3 nucleotides read TGTGCCAGCAGCTGGGTGGGGACAGGCGGTGAAAAACTGTTTTTT.

The chain links TRBV2 to TRBJ1-6, with a possible D match to TRBD1 (5 bases). CDR1 is SNHLY and CDR2 is FYNNEI in the germline V gene. The CDR3 is 15 amino acids. V gave up 2 bases and J gave up 7 bases, with 12 bases separating them. The CDR3 loop is CASSEYGARNSPLHF. Written as DNA, the CDR3 is TGTGCCAGCAGTGAATATGGGGCGCGGAATTCACCCCTCCACTTT.